Sequencing of this T cell receptor (beta chain) was carried out in a study of vaccination effects on CD4 cells after COVID-19. Study results and caveats: Vaccine- and infection-induced clones showed marked clonal contraction late following vaccination.

CDR3 size: 17 residues. Germline-derived CDR1 and CDR2 are SQVTM and ANQGSEA. Losses at the gene ends were 3 bases for V and 6 bases for J; bases not matched to a gene: 12. As concerns this clone: Antigen: not known.

Only in-frame clones appear in the TCRdb table, and some are missing; sequencing was by immunoSEQ multiplex PCR. The sample gives roughly 65,000 clones, 65% to 85% of which show up once; around 2.7% is in the top ten. Antigen-specific CD4+ T cells were expanded (with viral peptide pools) by the ViraFEST assay ahead of sequencing. Culturing for roughly 10 days preceded CD4+ T cell isolation. None of these healthy vaccinees had been infected with SARS-CoV-2 before vaccination. Wells each received some 2.2 million PBMC, cultured with about 10 IU/ml IL-2 and 9.5 to 10 ug/ml peptides. Cultures received IL-2 medium that replaced half the medium on days 3 and 7.

Material: CD4+ T cells from PBMCs cultured with HCoV-NL63 spike peptides, obtained before COVID-19 vaccination. The source is a human donor who received a COVID-19 vaccine. The chain employs TRBV29-1 and TRBJ2-1, with TRBD2 matching over 12 bases. The chain's CDR3 is CSVETTYTSGGFNEQFF. The CDR3 DNA reads as TGCAGCGTTGAGACTACCTACACTAGCGGGGGGTTCAATGAGCAGTTCTTC.